Shown below are 26 T cell receptor beta chains from a single sample sequenced in a study of shared clonotypes between healthy human individuals. This table comes from immunoSEQ multiplex PCR, and its TCRdb copy is limited to in-frame clones, with some not included. The sample has 300,000 or so clones, roughly 70% seen once. Sequencing input: memory CD4+ T cells sorted from blood. Subset indicated: CD45RA-negative fraction. The receptor set was obtained from a man aged 25 to 45 in good health.

The genes are TRBV28 and TRBJ2-2; 12 bases fit TRBD2. The germline CDR1 and CDR2 sequences are MDHEN and SYDVKM. The CDR3 consists of 17 residues. J lost 3 bases, V lost 5 bases, and 7 bases had no gene match. The CDR3 DNA reads as TGTGCCAGCAGTCCCCCTAGCGGGAGGGCGGACACCGGGGAGCTGTTTTTT. The encoded protein is CASSPPSGRADTGELFF.

This clone was seen more than once but under ten times. The V call is TRBV6-6, the J call TRBJ2-1; 8 bases are a match to TRBD1. J lost 5 bases, V lost 6 bases, and 3 bases had no gene match. The CDR3 is 13 residues long. The germline CDR1 and CDR2 sequences are MNHNY and SVGAGI (reference sequence). This CDR3 reads CASSRTGNNEQFF. The CDR3 DNA sequence: TGTGCCAGCAGCCGGACAGGGAACAATGAGCAGTTCTTC.

The chain carries TRBV28 and TRBJ1-2; D is ambiguous. The CDR3 is 12 residues long. V lost 7 bases to trimming and J lost 5 bases, with 11 bases between them. Germline V gene data show CDR1 as MDHEN and CDR2 as SYDVKM. The CDR3 loop is CASMYRAYGYTF. The CDR3 nucleotides are TGTGCCAGCATGTATAGGGCATATGGCTACACCTTC.

This clone was found a few times. This chain uses TRBV6-5 with TRBJ1-3; 8 positions agree with TRBD1. Germline V gene data show CDR1 as MNHEY and CDR2 as SVGAGI. This CDR3 has 15 amino acids. Trimming removed 6 bases from V and 0 bases from J; junction bases left unmatched: 4. Here the CDR3 DNA reads TGTGCCAGCAGCCTGGGGACAGGCTCTGGAAACACCATATATTTT. Protein sequence: CASSLGTGSGNTIYF.

This chain uses TRBV10-3 with TRBJ1-4, with unresolved D. Trimming took off 4 bases at V and 10 bases at J, with 10 bases between the two ends. Germline V gene sequence: CDR1 ENHRY, CDR2 SYGVKD. CDR3 length: 12 residues. The CDR3 spells CAISGSSAKLFF. The CDR3 coding sequence is TGTGCCATCAGTGGGTCGAGTGCAAAACTGTTTTTT.

This chain links TRBV28 with TRBJ1-2; unclear D gene. The CDR3 has 11 residues. Trimming left V 5 bases short and J 5 bases short, with 6 bases between. The germline CDR1 and CDR2 sequences are MDHEN and SYDVKM. CDR3 residues: CASSPKYGYTF. The CDR3 nucleotides are TGTGCCAGCAGTCCAAAGTATGGCTACACCTTC.

This chain connects TRBV2 to TRBJ2-3; D unresolved. Germline values: CDR1 SNHLY, CDR2 FYNNEI. The CDR3 is 15 amino acids. The germline V and J ends were trimmed by 5 bases and 0 bases, with 12 bases remaining between them. CDR3 DNA sequence: TGTGCCAGCAGTCCACTGGGCGCCAGCACAGATACGCAGTATTTT. This codes for CASSPLGASTDTQYF.

The gene calls are TRBV19 and TRBJ2-2; weak D call: TRBD1 (6 bases). There are 16 residues in the CDR3. The V and J ends lost 5 bases and 2 bases respectively, with 15 bases between them. Germline-derived CDR1 and CDR2 are LNHDA and SQIVND (reference sequence). CDR3 residues: CASSSNRVGNTGELFF. The DNA of the CDR3 is TGTGCCAGTAGTTCCAACAGGGTGGGAAACACCGGGGAGCTGTTTTTT.

The rearrangement joins TRBV6-6 to TRBJ2-7, with a weak D call TRBD2 (6 bases). The germline gives CDR1 MNHNY, CDR2 SVGAGI (reference sequence). The CDR3 loop spans 15 amino acids. V was shortened by 5 bases and J by 0 bases, with 14 bases between the two germline ends. The CDR3: CASSAGRQGSYEQYF. The CDR3 DNA reads as TGTGCCAGCAGTGCGGGACGCCAGGGCTCCTACGAGCAGTACTTC.

This clone has only a few counts. This sequence joins TRBV30 and TRBJ2-6; perhaps D is TRBD1 or TRBD2 (5 bases each). V was cut by 8 bases and J by 1 base, with 15 bases left in between. Germline V CDR1 and CDR2: GTSNPN, SVGIG (reference sequence). CDR3 length: 15 residues. The CDR3 loop reads CARDHHGSGANVLTF. CDR3 bases: TGTGCCCGGGACCACCATGGGTCTGGGGCCAACGTCCTGACTTTC. Using reference TRBV30 and TRBJ2-6 for the parts outside the CDR3, the full variable domain is SQTIHQWPATLVQPVGSPLSLECTVEGTSNPNLYWYRQAAGRGLQLLFYSVGIGQISSEVPQNLSASRPQDRQFILSSKKLLLSDSGFYLCARDHHGSGANVLTFGAGSRLTVL.

This chain links TRBV7-8 with TRBJ2-1; no clear D gene. This CDR3 comprises 15 residues. The V and J ends lost 2 bases and 0 bases respectively, with 8 bases between them. The germline V gene encodes CDR1 SGHVS and CDR2 FQNEAQ. CDR3 sequence reads: CASSLHSSSYNEQFF. The CDR3, as DNA: TGTGCCAGCAGCTTACATTCGAGCTCCTACAATGAGCAGTTCTTC.

CDR3 sequence (DNA): TGTGCCTGGAGTGTCGGAGGTTCCCAAAACATTCAGTACTTC. It yields the protein CAWSVGGSQNIQYF. V and J are TRBV30 and TRBJ2-4, with a weak D call TRBD2 (5 bases). Germline CDR1 reads GTSNPN; CDR2 reads SVGIG (reference sequence). The V end was cut by 0 bases, the J end by 5 bases, with 11 bases between. The CDR3 sequence is 14 residues long.

The J gene is TRBJ2-3, the V gene TRBV6-8; 8 bases line up with TRBD2. The CDR3 is 16 amino acids. J lost 0 bases, V lost 6 bases, and 8 bases had no gene match. CDR1 MNHGY and CDR2 SAAAGT come from the germline V gene. The CDR3 protein is CASRGKIAGSTDTQYF. DNA of the CDR3: TGTGCCAGCAGGGGGAAGATAGCGGGAAGCACAGATACGCAGTATTTT.

The chain employs TRBV19 and TRBJ1-5; weak D call: TRBD1 (6 bases). This CDR3 contains 17 residues. CDR1 is LNHDA and CDR2 is SQIVND in the germline V gene (reference sequence). Trimming stripped 4 bases from V and 2 bases from J, with 18 bases between. CDR3 sequence reads: CASSTSNWGAGNQPQHF. CDR3 sequence (DNA): TGTGCCAGTAGTACGTCCAACTGGGGGGCGGGCAATCAGCCCCAGCATTTT.

A word on this clone: This may come from a read error, since a much larger clone is one base off. The chain recombines TRBV2 with TRBJ2-7; 14 nucleotides line up with TRBD2. Germline trimming cut 4 bases from V and 7 bases from J; bases unmatched to any gene: 3. The length of the CDR3 is 14 residues. Looked up from germline, CDR1 is SNHLY and CDR2 is FYNNEI. The CDR3 DNA reads TGTGCCAGCAGTGGGACTAGCGGGAGGCAAGAGCAGTACTTC. Translated, it gives CASSGTSGRQEQYF.

As concerns this clone: The conserved phenylalanine or tryptophan normally closing the CDR3 is absent here, so this likely arose from a read error. The limits of the CDR3 on the DNA are not certain, so only TCRdb's listed CDR3 is given. The genes are TRBV18 and TRBJ2-7; the D call of TRBD2 is as the table states it, not checked on the DNA. Germline V lookup: CDR1 KGHSH, CDR2 LQKENI. The CDR3 extends over 13 residues, inclusive of both ends. The CDR3 loop reads CASSLTGGAGVEI.

This sequence joins TRBV7-9 and TRBJ2-7; the match to TRBD2 covers 12 bases. CDR1 is SEHNR, CDR2 FQNEAQ, per germline (reference sequence). The ends lost 5 bases at V and 6 bases at J; junction bases unmatched: 11. CDR3 length equals 16 residues. The CDR3 region has the DNA TGTGCCAGCAGCCAGACTAGCGGGAGAGGGAATACCGAGCAGTACTTC. Translation: CASSQTSGRGNTEQYF.

J is TRBJ1-1 and V is TRBV6-6; no definite D call. The V gene lost 6 bases and the J gene lost 4 bases, with 12 bases spanning the gap. The germline gives CDR1 MNHNY, CDR2 SVGAGI (reference sequence). The CDR3 consists of 13 residues. The CDR3 sequence: CASRQALGTEAFF. CDR3 DNA sequence: TGTGCCAGCAGGCAGGCCTTGGGCACTGAAGCTTTCTTT.

V and J are TRBV5-1 and TRBJ2-1; a weak D match, TRBD2 (6 bases). The CDR3 sequence is 17 residues long. Germline V gene lookup returns CDR1 SGHRS and CDR2 YFSETQ. Deletions cut 1 base from V and 1 base from J, with 15 bases between. The CDR3 bases are TGCGCCAGCAGCTTGTTCTCCGGGAGCGCATCCTACAATGAGCAGTTCTTC. The encoded protein is CASSLFSGSASYNEQFF.

The chain employs TRBV28 and TRBJ2-3; D remains ambiguous. The CDR3 covers 14 residues. In germline, CDR1 is MDHEN, CDR2 SYDVKM. Trimming removed 6 bases from V and 4 bases from J, with 14 bases in between. Here the CDR3 DNA reads TGTGCCAGCAGGTACACCGACACAGCAGATACGCAGTATTTT. It specifies CASRYTDTADTQYF.

The chain is built from TRBV5-4 and TRBJ2-2; a weak D match, TRBD2 (7 bases). V was cut by 4 bases and J by 4 bases, with 20 bases left in between. The V gene's germline CDR1 is SGHNT and CDR2 YYREEE (reference sequence). The CDR3 spans 17 residues. CDR3 in amino acids: CASSRWGRERGTGELFF. The CDR3 DNA sequence: TGTGCCAGCAGCCGGTGGGGGCGGGAGAGGGGCACCGGGGAGCTGTTTTTT.

The rearrangement links TRBV21-1 to TRBJ2-5; the tabulated D call, TRBD1, remains unverified against the DNA. TRBV21-1 represents a pseudogene. The CDR3 consists of 17 residues. CDR3 sequence reads: CASRKRKRQGVGETQYF. The CDR3 bases are TGTGCCAGCAGAAAAAGGAAGAGACAGGGGGTGGGAGAGACCCAGTACTTC.

The chain links TRBV19 to TRBJ2-7; the D call may be TRBD1 or TRBD2 (5 bases each). Germline CDR1 reads LNHDA; CDR2 reads SQIVND (reference sequence). The CDR3 is 16 amino acids. V lost 7 bases and J 0 bases, leaving 19 bases between the germline ends. CDR3 loop: CASITTSGGYSYEQYF. The CDR3 DNA reads TGTGCCAGTATCACAACATCTGGGGGTTACTCCTACGAGCAGTACTTC.

This clone came up a few times. V gene TRBV18 combines with J gene TRBJ1-1; no clear D. Germline CDR1 and CDR2: KGHSH and LQKENI. The CDR3 totals 14 residues. Trimming removed 0 bases at V and 1 base at J, with 6 bases between. The CDR3 loop is CASSPPARNTEAFF. CDR3 nucleotides: TGTGCCAGCTCACCACCAGCCCGGAACACTGAAGCTTTCTTT.

This chain links TRBV6-1 with TRBJ2-7, with TRBD1 as a possible D gene (6 bases). Per the germline V gene, CDR1 is MNHNS and CDR2 is SASEGT. This CDR3 spans 18 amino acids. The germline V and J ends were trimmed by 1 base and 6 bases, with 25 bases remaining between them. The CDR3 is CASSEVGVGHGYGGEQYF. DNA of the CDR3: TGTGCCAGCAGTGAAGTTGGGGTGGGACACGGCTATGGTGGCGAGCAGTACTTC.

The rearrangement uses TRBV29-1 and TRBJ1-1; D not resolved. With 3 bases removed from V and 4 bases from J, the gap between germline ends came to 9 bases. Looked up from germline, CDR1 is SQVTM and CDR2 is ANQGSEA. This CDR3 comprises 12 residues. CDR3 coding DNA: TGCAGCGTTGACACGGGCGGCACTGAAGCTTTCTTT. The encoded protein is CSVDTGGTEAFF. Full variable domain (missing parts from reference TRBV29-1 and TRBJ1-1): SAVISQKPSRDICQRGTSLTIQCQVDSQVTMMFWYRQQPGQSLTLIATANQGSEATYESGFVIDKFPISRPNLTFSTLTVSNMSPEDSSIYLCSVDTGGTEAFFGQGTRLTVV.